This TCR beta chain was retrieved from a study of CD4 and CD8 cells across lung adenocarcinoma regions (dated by TCRdb to 2017 to 2018). As for the study more broadly: The study examined intratumor heterogeneity of the T cell receptor repertoire by comparing tumor centers with tumor margins.

According to the germline V gene, CDR1 reads MNHNS and CDR2 reads SASEGT. Measured from the cysteine to the phenylalanine, the CDR3 is 14 residues long. Of the read, only the CDR3 DNA is kept; its 42 bases are in frame from base 1. Relative to germline, V is 6 bases shorter and J is 6 bases shorter, with 15 bases between their ends. Remarks on this clonotype: Which antigen it targets is not known. The input lacks base qualities; no much larger clone sits a single base away.

Libraries were made using PCR. For sequencing, a HiSeq X Ten was employed. Using fastp at Q25 and MiXCR, TCRdb reprocessed the public reads and kept productive beta chains. Merged by CDR3 protein, the rows form single entries marked with the most common genes and DNA. The sample contains 20,000 or so distinct CDR3 sequences, 45% to 50% of them found a single time. About a third of the sample is taken by the ten largest. Donors were patients with localized lung adenocarcinoma, a subtype of non-small cell lung cancer. The margins of localized lung adenocarcinomas were where the samples came from. For TCR repertoire analysis, CD8+ T cells from tumor tissue were profiled apart from CD4+ T cells.

Input material: CD8+ T cells from the margin of a lung tumor. What this sample's cell subset or site label stands for: tumor margin region. The V and J segments used are TRBV6-1 and TRBJ2-1, and TRBD1 may be the D gene, going by 5 matching bases. The sequence came from a male donor with lung adenocarcinoma. The CD4 and CD8 labels of this study may be unreliable. The bases are TGTGCCAGCAGCCCCGCGACAGCTTCCAATGAGCAGTTCTTC. Its protein is CASSPATASNEQFF.